The 16 T cell receptor beta chains listed next were all sequenced from one sample in a study of a mutant IDH1 vaccine in newly diagnosed glioma. Noted time point: week 47, end of study. In every dose of vaccine, 300 ug of mutant IDH1 20-mer peptide was given alongside topical imiquimod. Their antigens remain unidentified. Some clones are missing from TCRdb's copy, which holds only in-frame ones; the method was immunoSEQ multiplex PCR. The table records around 84,000 clones, roughly 77% of them present only once. The sequencing used PBMCs, collected from a glioma patient whose treatment included an IDH1 peptide vaccine. These receptors were obtained from a man aged 40-55 years with glioma.

The chain employs TRBV5-1 and TRBJ1-5; 9 nucleotides align to TRBD1. CDR3 length: 15 residues. V shed 0 bases, J shed 7 bases, and the junction held 5 bases outside the gene matches. The V gene's germline CDR1 is SGHRS and CDR2 YFSETQ. The chain's CDR3 is CASSLGDREGQPQHF. In DNA form, the CDR3 reads TGCGCCAGCAGCTTGGGGGACAGGGAGGGACAGCCCCAGCATTTT.

The chain uses TRBV27 and TRBJ2-5, with D possibly being TRBD1 (6 bases). The germline CDR1 and CDR2 sequences are MNHEY and SMNVEV (reference sequence). The CDR3 totals 13 residues. Trimming removed 5 bases at V and 6 bases at J, with 13 bases between. The CDR3 DNA reads TGTGCCAGCAGTCTTGACAGGCTAAAGACCCAGTACTTC. Its translation is CASSLDRLKTQYF.

V usage is TRBV6-5 and J usage is TRBJ2-1, with TRBD2 matching 7 bases. The V segment lost 0 bases and the J segment 4 bases; nucleotides outside the gene matches: 3. Germline CDR1 is MNHEY and CDR2 is SVGAGI. This CDR3 region has 15 residues. The CDR3 reads CASSYSAGVYNEQFF. The CDR3 nucleotides read TGTGCCAGCAGTTACTCGGCGGGGGTATACAATGAGCAGTTCTTC.

The chain is built from TRBV2 and TRBJ1-2; 10 bases map to TRBD1. Germline V CDR1 and CDR2: SNHLY, FYNNEI. CDR3 length: 14 residues. V was clipped by 8 bases and J by 5 bases; unmatched bases: 8. The CDR3 DNA reads TGTGCCAGCGGATTGGACAGGGGGGATTATGGCTACACCTTC. Amino acids: CASGLDRGDYGYTF.

For the CDR3, the DNA is TGTGCCACCAGCAGCGAGCAGGACAGCCCCAAACAGCCCCAGCATTTT. Protein: CATSSEQDSPKQPQHF. The chain uses TRBV15 and TRBJ1-5; TRBD1 might be the D (6 bases). CDR1 LNHNV and CDR2 YYDKDF come from the germline V gene (reference sequence). The CDR3 runs 16 residues. Deletions cut 3 bases from V and 7 bases from J, with 19 bases between. Full variable domain (remainder filled in from reference TRBV15 and TRBJ1-5): DAMVIQNPRYQVTQFGKPVTLSCSQTLNHNVMYWYQQKSSQAPKLLFHYYDKDFNNEADTPDNFQSRRPNTSFCFLDIRSPGLGDTAMYLCATSSEQDSPKQPQHFGDGTRLSIL.

V usage is TRBV7-2 and J usage is TRBJ2-7, with 7 positions matching TRBD1. V lost 4 bases to trimming and J lost 0 bases; unmatched junction nucleotides: 15. Germline V gives CDR1 SGHTA, CDR2 FQGNSA. This CDR3 spans 18 amino acids. CDR3 amino acids: CASSSAFTGEKSSYEQYF. The CDR3 DNA sequence: TGTGCCAGCAGCTCTGCCTTTACAGGGGAAAAAAGCTCCTACGAGCAGTACTTC.

The chain carries TRBV7-2 and TRBJ2-7; TRBD2 matches 8 bases. This CDR3 spans 15 amino acids. Germline trimming cut 3 bases from V and 5 bases from J; bases unmatched to any gene: 9. Germline V gene sequence: CDR1 SGHTA, CDR2 FQGNSA. The chain's CDR3 is CASSLKLAEADEQYF. Written as DNA, the CDR3 is TGTGCCAGCAGCTTGAAACTAGCGGAAGCCGACGAGCAGTACTTC. Variable domain in full (rest from reference TRBV7-2 and TRBJ2-7): GAGVSQSPSNKVTEKGKDVELRCDPISGHTALYWYRQSLGQGLEFLIYFQGNSAPDKSGLPSDRFSAERTGGSVSTLTIQRTQQEDSAVYLCASSLKLAEADEQYFGPGTRLTVT.

The CDR3 nucleotides are TGTGCCAGCAGGACCGGCAATCAGCCCCAGCATTTT. Its protein product is CASRTGNQPQHF. The chain recombines TRBV5-8 with TRBJ1-5; no clear D. Per germline, CDR1 SGHTS and CDR2 YDEGEE. With 5 bases removed from V and 2 bases from J, the gap between germline ends came to 5 bases. CDR3 size: 12 residues.

The chain recombines TRBV4-1 with TRBJ1-3; D not certain. Trimming stripped 1 base from V and 1 base from J, with 14 bases between. CDR3 size: 17 residues. Germline CDR1 is MGHRA and CDR2 is YSYEKL. In DNA, the CDR3 is TGCGCCAGCAGCCAAGGAAACAGTCTAACTTCTGGAAACACCATATATTTT. Translated: CASSQGNSLTSGNTIYF.

As DNA, the CDR3 is TGTGCCAGCAGCTCCCGGACAGGCCCCTACGAGCAGTACTTC. Protein sequence: CASSSRTGPYEQYF. The chain links TRBV7-2 to TRBJ2-7; 7 bases line up with TRBD1. J gave up 2 bases and V 4 bases, and 5 bases lay outside the gene matches. Germline lookup yields CDR1 SGHTA and CDR2 FQGNSA. This CDR3 region has 14 residues.

This clone appeared once. The chain carries TRBV12-5 and TRBJ1-5; no clear D. The CDR3 loop spans 14 amino acids. Trimming took 5 bases from V and 3 from J, leaving 11 bases between them. Germline values: CDR1 LGHNT, CDR2 FRNRAP. The DNA of the CDR3 is TGTGCTAGTGGTCCCGGGATACTCAATCAGCCCCAGCATTTT. Its protein product is CASGPGILNQPQHF.

This CDR3 is CASSLDRGYTDTQYF. CDR3 coding DNA: TGTGCCAGCAGCCTCGACAGGGGGTACACAGATACGCAGTATTTT. The chain links TRBV7-2 to TRBJ2-3; 9 positions match TRBD1. The CDR3 covers 15 residues. Germline-derived CDR1 and CDR2 are SGHTA and FQGNSA. The V and J ends lost 5 bases and 2 bases, in that order; junction bases with no gene match: 5.

The chain couples TRBV27 to TRBJ1-5; a weak D match, TRBD1 (5 bases). CDR3 size: 20 residues. Between the trimmed V and J ends, which lost 5 bases and 4 bases, there was a span of 30 bases. The germline gives CDR1 MNHEY, CDR2 SMNVEV (reference sequence). The chain's CDR3 is CASSLNNPRRQFGGNQPQHF. CDR3 nucleotide sequence: TGTGCCAGCAGTCTCAACAATCCCCGCCGACAGTTCGGAGGGAATCAGCCCCAGCATTTT.

The chain combines TRBV4-2 with TRBJ2-7, with a possible D match to TRBD1 (6 bases). Trimming took 2 bases from V and 0 from J, leaving 20 bases between them. Germline V CDR1 and CDR2: LGHNA, YNFKEQ. The length of the CDR3 is 18 residues. The CDR3 DNA sequence: TGTGCCAGCAGCCAAAAGAAGGGGGTAGTGGCGAGCTCCTACGAGCAGTACTTC. Translation: CASSQKKGVVASSYEQYF.

The V gene is TRBV7-2, the J gene TRBJ1-1, with D perhaps TRBD1 (6 bases). This CDR3 spans 14 amino acids. With 5 bases removed from V and 8 bases from J, the gap between germline ends came to 18 bases. The germline CDR1 and CDR2 sequences are SGHTA and FQGNSA. The CDR3 DNA is TGTGCCAGCAGCCAACGGGGTATCGGGACAGAAGCTTTCTTT. Amino acid sequence: CASSQRGIGTEAFF. Using reference TRBV7-2 and TRBJ1-1 for the parts outside the CDR3, the full variable domain is GAGVSQSPSNKVTEKGKDVELRCDPISGHTALYWYRQSLGQGLEFLIYFQGNSAPDKSGLPSDRFSAERTGGSVSTLTIQRTQQEDSAVYLCASSQRGIGTEAFFGQGTRLTVV.

In this sample, this clone is medium-sized (0.01 to 0.1%). The V and J genes are TRBV19 and TRBJ1-1; maybe TRBD1 (5 bases). This CDR3 spans 13 amino acids. Germline V CDR1 and CDR2: LNHDA, SQIVND (reference sequence). V was shortened by 1 base and J by 6 bases, with 9 bases between the two germline ends. CDR3 sequence reads: CASSIVRDSEAFF. CDR3 bases: TGTGCCAGTAGTATAGTCCGGGACTCTGAAGCTTTCTTT.